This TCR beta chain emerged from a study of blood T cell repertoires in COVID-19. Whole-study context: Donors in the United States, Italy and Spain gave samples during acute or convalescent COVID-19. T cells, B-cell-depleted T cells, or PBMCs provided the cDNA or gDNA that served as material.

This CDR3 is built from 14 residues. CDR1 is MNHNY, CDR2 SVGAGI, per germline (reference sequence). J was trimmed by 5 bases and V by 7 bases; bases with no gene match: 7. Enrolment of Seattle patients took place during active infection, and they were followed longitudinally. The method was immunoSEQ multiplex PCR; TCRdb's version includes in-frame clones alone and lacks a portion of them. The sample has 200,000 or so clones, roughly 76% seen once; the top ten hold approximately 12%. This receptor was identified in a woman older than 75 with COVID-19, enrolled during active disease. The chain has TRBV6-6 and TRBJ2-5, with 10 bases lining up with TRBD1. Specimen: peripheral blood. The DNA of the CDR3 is TGTGCCAGCACTAGGACAGGGGGAGTGGAGACCCAGTACTTC. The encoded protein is CASTRTGGVETQYF.